This TCR beta chain was profiled in a study of blood T cell repertoires in COVID-19. As for the study in general: From T cells, B-cell-depleted T cells, or PBMCs came the material, which was cDNA or gDNA.

Using immunoSEQ multiplex PCR, the repertoire was profiled, and TCRdb retains in-frame clones only, with some absent. The sample records roughly 140,000 clones, 75% to 85% being singletons. The V gene's germline CDR1 is SGHTS and CDR2 YDEGEE. Unmatched junction bases numbered 4, after V lost 4 bases and J lost 3 bases. There are 16 residues in the CDR3. The rearrangement joins TRBV5-8 to TRBJ2-1; TRBD2 agrees at 13 bases. The origin of this receptor is a woman of 80 years or more with acute or convalescent COVID-19. Material for sequencing was peripheral blood. The CDR3 is CASSGGLAGLYNEQFF. The CDR3 DNA follows: TGTGCCAGCAGCGGGGGACTAGCGGGACTCTACAATGAGCAGTTCTTC.